The 5 T cell receptor beta chains in this list originate from one sample, sequenced in a study of cytomegalovirus exposure and HLA in healthy donors. 13 Jbeta primers and 60 Vbeta primers were used for the PCR. Libraries were prepared by immunoSEQ multiplex PCR; TCRdb keeps only in-frame clonotypes and omits some of them. The data hold roughly 160,000 clones, with approximately 70% observed a single time. The sample was PBMCs. The receptors come from a woman in her late teens or twenties in good health and CMV-seropositive.

The chain joins TRBV27 to TRBJ2-7; possibly TRBD1 for D (6 bases). This CDR3 is 14 amino acids long. Between the trimmed V and J ends, which lost 0 bases and 6 bases, there was a span of 12 bases. Germline loops: CDR1 MNHEY, CDR2 SMNVEV (reference sequence). DNA of the CDR3: TGTGCCAGCAGTTTATCGACCAGGGGCAGCGAGCAGTACTTC. Translation: CASSLSTRGSEQYF.

The chain links TRBV5-8 to TRBJ2-5, with 7 positions matching TRBD1. Germline lookup yields CDR1 SGHTS and CDR2 YDEGEE. The CDR3 is 13 residues long. The V and J ends lost 4 bases and 5 bases, in that order; junction bases with no gene match: 5. The CDR3 coding sequence is TGTGCCAGCAGCAGGACAGGTTGGGAGACCCAGTACTTC. Translation: CASSRTGWETQYF. Combining the CDR3 with reference TRBV5-8 and TRBJ2-5 gives the whole variable domain EAGVTQSPTHLIKTRGQQATLRCSPISGHTSVYWYQQALGLGLQFLLWYDEGEERNRGNFPPRFSGRQFPNYSSELNVNALELEDSALYLCASSRTGWETQYFGPGTRLLVL.

This clone was found a few times. CDR3 region: CASSPRSGLGYEQYF. The CDR3, as DNA: TGCGCCAGCAGCCCCCGGTCGGGACTCGGCTACGAGCAGTACTTC. The chain joins TRBV4-3 to TRBJ2-7; possibly TRBD2 for D (6 bases). V lost 4 bases, J lost 3 bases, and 16 bases lay in between. Looked up from germline, CDR1 is LGHNA and CDR2 is YSLEER. The length of the CDR3 is 15 residues.

This chain links TRBV6-5 with TRBJ1-3; the D is unclear. Germline CDR1 MNHEY, CDR2 SVGAGI. This CDR3 has 12 residues. V was cut by 6 bases and J by 4 bases, with 7 bases left in between. CDR3 in DNA: TGTGCCAGCAGCCCGAGGGGAAACACCATATATTTT. It is translated as CASSPRGNTIYF.

The chain is built from TRBV6-1 and TRBJ2-7; TRBD2 might be the D (6 bases). The CDR3 covers 13 residues. With 6 bases removed from V and 3 bases from J, the gap between germline ends came to 12 bases. Per germline, CDR1 MNHNS and CDR2 SASEGT. CDR3: CASRAGGLYEQYF. The CDR3 DNA follows: TGTGCCAGCAGGGCCGGGGGACTCTACGAGCAGTACTTC.